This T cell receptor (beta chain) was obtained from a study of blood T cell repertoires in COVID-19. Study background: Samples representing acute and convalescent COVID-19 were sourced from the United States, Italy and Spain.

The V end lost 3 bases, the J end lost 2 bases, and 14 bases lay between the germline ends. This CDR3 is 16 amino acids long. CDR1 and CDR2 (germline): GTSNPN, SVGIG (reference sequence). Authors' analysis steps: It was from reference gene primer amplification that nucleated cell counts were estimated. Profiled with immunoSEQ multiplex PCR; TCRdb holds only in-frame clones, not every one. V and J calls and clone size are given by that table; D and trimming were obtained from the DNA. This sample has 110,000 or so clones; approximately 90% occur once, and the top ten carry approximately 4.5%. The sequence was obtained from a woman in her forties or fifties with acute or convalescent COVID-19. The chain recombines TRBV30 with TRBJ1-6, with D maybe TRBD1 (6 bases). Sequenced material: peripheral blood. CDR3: CAWSHTGNTYNSPLHF. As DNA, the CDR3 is TGTGCCTGGAGCCACACAGGGAACACCTATAATTCACCCCTCCACTTT.